The 11 T cell receptor beta chains in this list originate from one sample, sequenced in a study of tumor-infiltrating lymphocytes in primary liver carcinoma. The authors made TCR beta cDNA from 500 ng total RNA with a constant-region primer. Slightly modified ARM-PCR served as the procedure for the TCR beta libraries. These libraries came from three rounds of nested multiplex PCR. The first two PCR rounds, nine to ten cycles each, used TRBV1-TRBV30 forward primers and a C-beta reverse primer. TCRdb ran MiXCR on the multiplex PCR reads and lists one entry per CDR3 protein. The data hold approximately 310,000 distinct CDR3 sequences, with over 55% observed a single time. Germline DNA was extracted too, while blood RNA derived from unsorted whole blood. The specimen was peripheral blood. These receptors were taken from a man aged 35 to 55 with primary liver carcinoma and hepatitis B virus infection.

A word on this clonotype: The CDR3 ends on some other residue instead of the conserved phenylalanine or tryptophan, so this is likely a read error. The chain carries TRBV5-1 and TRBJ2-5, with D perhaps matching TRBD1 (6 bases). CDR1 and CDR2 from the germline V gene are SGHRS and YFSETQ. The CDR3 spans 14 residues. V lost 0 bases to trimming and J lost 8 bases, with 14 bases between them. The CDR3 region is CASSLEGQRQTQYI. CDR3 sequence (DNA): TGCGCCAGCAGCTTGGAAGGACAGAGGCAAACCCAGTACATC.

Details on this clonotype: Since the CDR3 does not end with the conserved phenylalanine or tryptophan, this likely comes from a read error. The chain joins TRBV24-1 to TRBJ2-2; 14 positions agree with TRBD2. V trimming: 5 bases; J trimming: 1 base; junction bases outside the gene matches: 5. Germline V gene data show CDR1 as KGHDR and CDR2 as SFDVKD. The CDR3 consists of 18 residues. The CDR3 here is CATSGVTSGRVNTGELFS. CDR3 sequence (DNA): TGTGCCACCAGTGGCGTGACTAGCGGGAGGGTGAACACCGGGGAGCTGTTTTCT.

This clonotype showed up just once. The junction shows a germline mismatch at one end, possibly a read error. This chain connects TRBV5-1 to TRBJ2-5; tentatively, D is TRBD2 (5 bases). This CDR3 region has 13 residues. Looked up from germline, CDR1 is SGHRS and CDR2 is YFSETQ. This CDR3 reads CASGLEVLETQYF. In nucleotides, the CDR3 is TGCGCCAGCGGCTTGGAGGTTTTAGAGACCCAGTACTTC. The whole variable domain, filled in from reference TRBV5-1 and TRBJ2-5, reads KAGVTQTPRYLIKTRGQQVTLSCSPISGHRSVSWYQQTPGQGLQFLFEYFSETQRNKGNFPGRFSGRQFSNSRSEMNVSTLELGDSALYLCASGLEVLETQYFGPGTRLLVL.

In its sample, this clonotype was seen once. A read error may explain this, as a much larger clone is one base away. The V call is TRBV14, the J call TRBJ2-7; 10 nucleotides align to TRBD1. CDR3 length: 15 residues. CDR1 is SGHDN and CDR2 is FVKESK in the germline V gene. V was clipped by 3 bases and J by 2 bases; unmatched bases: 4. The CDR3, as DNA: TGTGCCAGCAGCCATCCCGGGACAGGGGCCTACGAGCAGTACTTC. Its translation: CASSHPGTGAYEQYF. The whole variable domain, filled in from reference TRBV14 and TRBJ2-7, reads EAGVTQFPSHSVIEKGQTVTLRCDPISGHDNLYWYRRVMGKEIKFLLHFVKESKQDESGMPNNRFLAERTGGTYSTLKVQPAELEDSGVYFCASSHPGTGAYEQYFGPGTRLTVT.

On this clonotype itself: Since a much larger clone is just one base distant, this may be a read error. The gene calls are TRBV5-1 and TRBJ2-3; D is unclear. Trimming removed 7 bases at V and 1 base at J, with 7 bases between. The CDR3 length is 12 residues. Germline V gives CDR1 SGHRS, CDR2 YFSETQ. DNA for the CDR3: TGCGCCAGCGGTGATGGCACAGATACGCAGTATTTT. This encodes CASGDGTDTQYF. The whole variable domain, remainder taken from reference TRBV5-1 and TRBJ2-3, is KAGVTQTPRYLIKTRGQQVTLSCSPISGHRSVSWYQQTPGQGLQFLFEYFSETQRNKGNFPGRFSGRQFSNSRSEMNVSTLELGDSALYLCASGDGTDTQYFGPGTRLTVL.

Turning to this clonotype: A much larger clone is a single base away; this may be a read error. The genes are TRBV6-5 and TRBJ2-2; 10 bases are a match to TRBD2. J gave up 9 bases and V 8 bases, and 12 bases lay outside the gene matches. CDR1 and CDR2 from the germline V gene are MNHEY and SVGAGI. The length of the CDR3 is 15 residues. CDR3 protein: CASRASGSFTRELFF. DNA of the CDR3: TGTGCCAGCCGAGCTAGCGGGAGTTTTACCAGGGAGCTGTTTTTT.

Remarks on this clonotype: The junction and the germline gene differ at one end; a read error may be behind it. The V and J genes are TRBV6-6 and TRBJ2-7; D might be TRBD2 (5 bases). In germline, CDR1 is MNHNY, CDR2 SVGAGI (reference sequence). CDR3 size: 12 residues. The CDR3 sequence: CVSSYEGYEQYF. The CDR3 region has the DNA TGTGTCAGCAGTTACGAGGGCTACGAGCAGTACTTC.

The chain recombines TRBV12-3 or TRBV12-4 with TRBJ2-3; D might be TRBD2 (5 bases). The CDR3 covers 12 residues. Deletions cut 1 base from V and 6 bases from J, with 5 bases between. CDR3 loop: CASSLVADTQYF. In nucleotides, the CDR3 is TGTGCCAGCAGTTTAGTAGCGGATACGCAGTATTTT.

Remarks on this clonotype: At one end, the junction sequence differs from germline, possibly due to a read error. The chain recombines TRBV5-1 with TRBJ2-7; D may be TRBD1 (6 bases). The germline gives CDR1 SGHRS, CDR2 YFSETQ. The CDR3 has 13 residues. The DNA for the CDR3 is TGCGGCAGCAGCTTGGCCAGAGGGGGTGGGCCGTACTTC. This encodes CGSSLARGGGPYF.

For this clonotype: A much larger clone differs by one base, so this may be a read error. The chain combines TRBV10-3 with TRBJ1-2, with D possibly being TRBD1 (5 bases). V shed 7 bases and J shed 8 bases, with 17 bases lying between them. The CDR3 length is 13 residues. Germline lookup yields CDR1 ENHRY and CDR2 SYGVKD. In nucleotides, the CDR3 is TGTGCCATCACTGGGGGATGGATGGAAGGCTACACCTTC. Its translation is CAITGGWMEGYTF.

Notes on this clonotype: The conserved closing phenylalanine or tryptophan is absent in this CDR3, likely reflecting a read error. The J gene is TRBJ2-7, the V gene TRBV10-3; 8 nucleotides agree with TRBD2. Germline V gene sequence: CDR1 ENHRY, CDR2 SYGVKD. The CDR3 loop spans 14 amino acids. For the CDR3, the DNA is TGTGTCATCAGTCCACTAGCGGAGATGGGCGAGCAGTACCTC. Residues: CVISPLAEMGEQYL.